This T cell receptor (beta chain) was documented in a study of T cell responses to AZD1222 COVID-19 vaccine. Whole-study context: Pooled samples include second doses given at about 4 or 12 weeks.

Sequencing used immunoSEQ multiplex PCR; TCRdb keeps in-frame clones, though not all of them. The sample holds some 80,000 clones, roughly nine tenths seen once. Whole-study findings and limits: Two doses of AZD1222 preceded a rise in Spike-specific TCR breadth and depth.

This clone was recorded only once. Its antigen is unknown. The input for sequencing was peripheral blood, taken on day 0 of AZD1222 vaccination. The sequence came from an adult in good health.

The CDR3 coding sequence is TGTGCCAGCAGCGGAACAGAGGCCCAGCCCCAGCATTTT. Amino acid sequence: CASSGTEAQPQHF. The chain has TRBV2 and TRBJ1-5; D unresolved. The CDR3 loop spans 13 amino acids. Germline-derived CDR1 and CDR2 are SNHLY and FYNNEI. With 6 bases removed from V and 7 bases from J, the gap between germline ends came to 13 bases.